This T cell receptor beta chain was captured in a study of blood T cells in healthy people across ages. General study findings and limits: A conclusive naive versus antigen-experienced comparison was prevented by the unsorted PBMCs. Diversity was estimated from one million T cells, and these estimates were considered underestimates.

The CDR3 totals 17 residues. CDR1 and CDR2 from the germline V gene are LGHDT and YNNKEL (reference sequence). Losses at the gene ends were 0 bases for V and 1 base for J; bases not matched to a gene: 6. A second PCR of about 7 to 12 cycles used a sample-barcoded 5' primer and a J-beta primer mix. TCRdb recomputed calls from the 5' RACE reads with MiXCR, one row per CDR3 protein. The sample has hundreds of thousands of distinct CDR3 sequences; 32% are singletons. On this clonotype: What it binds is unknown.

The chain carries TRBV3-1 and TRBJ2-1; TRBD2 aligns across 7 bases. Source material: blood. This sequence was found in a woman aged 80 or over in good health. The CDR3 region has the DNA TGTGCCAGCAGCCAAGACACAACGGGGGGATCCTACAATGAGCAGTTCTTC. Its protein is CASSQDTTGGSYNEQFF.